This T cell receptor (beta chain) was sequenced during a study of blood T cells in healthy people across ages. Together with a sample-barcoded 5' primer, a J-beta primer mix was included in a second PCR lasting about 7 to 11 cycles. TCRdb recomputed calls from the 5' RACE reads with MiXCR, one row per CDR3 protein. Of over 600,000 distinct CDR3 sequences listed, 40% to 45% were seen once; the top ten hold around 32%. This clonotype was observed many times. V dropped 0 bases and J dropped 5 bases, with 5 bases sitting between them. CDR3 size: 13 residues. Germline lookup yields CDR1 SEHNR and CDR2 FQNEAQ (reference sequence).

This chain joins TRBV7-9 and TRBJ2-1; tentatively, D is TRBD2 (5 bases). Sequenced sample: blood. The clonotype originates from a man older than 75 in good health. The CDR3 DNA sequence: TGTGCCAGCAGCTTAGCGAGGGACAATGAGCAGTTCTTC. It is translated as CASSLARDNEQFF. Drawing the rest from reference TRBV7-9 and TRBJ2-1, the complete variable domain is DTGVSQNPRHKITKRGQNVTFRCDPISEHNRLYWYRQTLGQGPEFLTYFQNEAQLEKSRLLSDRFSAERPKGSFSTLEIQRTEQGDSAMYLCASSLARDNEQFFGPGTRLTVL.